The rows below give T cell receptor beta chains drawn from one sample of a study of shared clonotypes between healthy human individuals. Data came from immunoSEQ multiplex PCR; TCRdb stores just in-frame clones and leaves some out. The data contain 850,000 to 1,200,000 clones, more than 60% of them singletons. The sample taken for sequencing was memory CD4+ T cells sorted from blood. Receptors originate from a young man in good health. The CDR3 runs from the conserved cysteine through the conserved F or W. The order of the fields is J gene, clone size, V gene, D gene, CDR3 DNA, CDR3 protein. D genes are given only for firm matches. Expanded clones get a size class; other rows say once, few or many, or leave the size out.

j_call: TRBJ2-7
clone_size: once
v_call: TRBV6-1
d_call: TRBD1
cdr3_nt: TGTGCCAGCAGTGTGGTCGGCAGGGGGAAATACGAGCAGTACTTC
cdr3_aa: CASSVVGRGKYEQYF

j_call: TRBJ2-5
clone_size: .
v_call: TRBV7-9
d_call: .
cdr3_nt: TGTGCCAGCAGCCTATTAGAGACCCAGTACTTC
cdr3_aa: CASSLLETQYF

j_call: TRBJ2-7
clone_size: .
v_call: TRBV10-1
d_call: .
cdr3_nt: TGCGCCAGCAGTGAGGCTCAAAGATACGAGCAGTACTTC
cdr3_aa: CASSEAQRYEQYF

j_call: TRBJ1-6
clone_size: .
v_call: TRBV6-5
d_call: .
cdr3_nt: TGTGCCAGCAGTTACTCGATAGGCCGAAATTCACCCCTCCACTTT
cdr3_aa: CASSYSIGRNSPLHF

j_call: TRBJ1-3
clone_size: .
v_call: TRBV7-9
d_call: .
cdr3_nt: TGTGCCAGCAGCCTTAGGGACTCTGGAAACACCATATATTTT
cdr3_aa: CASSLRDSGNTIYF

j_call: TRBJ2-7
clone_size: .
v_call: TRBV19
d_call: TRBD2
cdr3_nt: TGTGCCAGTAGTGGTGGCGGGAGTAAATACGAGCAGTACTTC
cdr3_aa: CASSGGGSKYEQYF

j_call: TRBJ1-2
clone_size: .
v_call: TRBV20-1
d_call: .
cdr3_nt: TGCAGTGCCTTTCAAAAGGATTACACCTTC
cdr3_aa: CSAFQKDYTF

j_call: TRBJ1-4
clone_size: .
v_call: TRBV6-5
d_call: .
cdr3_nt: TGTGCCAGCAGTTACGGCCGGGTTAATGAAAAACTGTTTTTT
cdr3_aa: CASSYGRVNEKLFF

j_call: TRBJ1-2
clone_size: .
v_call: TRBV5-5
d_call: .
cdr3_nt: TGTGCCAGCAGCTCGGACAAGGGGATGGTTCTAGGTGGCTACACCTTC
cdr3_aa: CASSSDKGMVLGGYTF

j_call: TRBJ1-2
clone_size: .
v_call: TRBV5-6
d_call: .
cdr3_nt: TGTGCCAGCAGCTTTAGGGCGTCCTATGGCTACACCTTC
cdr3_aa: CASSFRASYGYTF

j_call: TRBJ2-5
clone_size: .
v_call: TRBV25-1
d_call: TRBD2
cdr3_nt: TGTGCCAGCAGTGAATCATCGACGGGGGGAAAAGAGACCCAGTACTTC
cdr3_aa: CASSESSTGGKETQYF

j_call: TRBJ1-4
clone_size: .
v_call: TRBV28
d_call: .
cdr3_nt: TGTGCCACCCGTCCGGTCGGGGAAAAACTGTTTTTT
cdr3_aa: CATRPVGEKLFF

j_call: TRBJ1-2
clone_size: once
v_call: TRBV6-1
d_call: .
cdr3_nt: TGTGCCAGTAGGGAAGCGGACTATGGCTACACCTTC
cdr3_aa: CASREADYGYTF

j_call: TRBJ1-5
clone_size: few
v_call: TRBV5-6
d_call: TRBD1
cdr3_nt: TGTGCCAGCAGCTTGGAGGGGGGACAGGGGAACAGCAATCAGCCCCAGCATTTT
cdr3_aa: CASSLEGGQGNSNQPQHF

j_call: TRBJ2-7
clone_size: .
v_call: TRBV5-1
d_call: .
cdr3_nt: TGCGCCAGCAGACTAGCAGGCTCCTACGAGCAGTACTTC
cdr3_aa: CASRLAGSYEQYF

j_call: TRBJ1-2
clone_size: .
v_call: TRBV10-2
d_call: TRBD1
cdr3_nt: TGCGCCAGCAGTGAGTCGGGACAGGTCTATGGCTACACCTTC
cdr3_aa: CASSESGQVYGYTF

j_call: TRBJ2-7
clone_size: once
v_call: TRBV19
d_call: .
cdr3_nt: TGTGCCAGTAGTAGTGCAGCCTATGGCGAGCAGTACTTC
cdr3_aa: CASSSAAYGEQYF

j_call: TRBJ2-2
clone_size: many
v_call: TRBV28
d_call: .
cdr3_nt: TGTGCCAGCAAAGAAGACACACCCGGGGAGCTGTTTTTT
cdr3_aa: CASKEDTPGELFF

j_call: TRBJ2-4
clone_size: .
v_call: TRBV6-4
d_call: TRBD2
cdr3_nt: TGTGCCAGCAGTGGTGACCGCCAGCTAGCGGGGGGGCCGCAAAACATTCAGTACTTC
cdr3_aa: CASSGDRQLAGGPQNIQYF

j_call: TRBJ2-7
clone_size: .
v_call: TRBV19
d_call: TRBD1
cdr3_nt: TGTGCCAGTAGTGCCGACAGGGGGCGCAGCGAGCAGTACTTC
cdr3_aa: CASSADRGRSEQYF

j_call: TRBJ2-1
clone_size: .
v_call: TRBV10-1
d_call: .
cdr3_nt: TGCGCCAGCAGTGAGAGGTTGGCTCCCAGCGAGCAGTTCTTC
cdr3_aa: CASSERLAPSEQFF

j_call: TRBJ1-2
clone_size: .
v_call: TRBV27
d_call: TRBD1
cdr3_nt: TGTGCCAGCAGTTTCCGCTGGGGGACAGGGGGCGTAGGGGGTGGCTACACCTTC
cdr3_aa: CASSFRWGTGGVGGGYTF

j_call: TRBJ2-7
clone_size: .
v_call: TRBV6-1
d_call: TRBD2
cdr3_nt: TGTGCCAGCAGTGAAGACGGCGGGAGGACGGGCGAGCAGTACTTC
cdr3_aa: CASSEDGGRTGEQYF

j_call: TRBJ1-4
clone_size: .
v_call: TRBV6-5
d_call: .
cdr3_nt: TGTGCCAGCAGTCCGTGGCGGAATGAAAAACTGTTTTTT
cdr3_aa: CASSPWRNEKLFF

j_call: TRBJ1-2
clone_size: once
v_call: TRBV7-2
d_call: .
cdr3_nt: TGTGCCAGCAGCTTAGGGCGGGGCAGTGCGGGTGGCTACACCTTC
cdr3_aa: CASSLGRGSAGGYTF

j_call: TRBJ2-3
clone_size: .
v_call: TRBV5-4
d_call: TRBD2
cdr3_nt: TGTGCCAGCAGCTCGGGACTAGCTTTAGGCACAGATACGCAGTATTTT
cdr3_aa: CASSSGLALGTDTQYF

j_call: TRBJ2-5
clone_size: .
v_call: TRBV18
d_call: TRBD2
cdr3_nt: TGTGCCAGCTCACCCATTAGCGGGAAAGAGACCCAGTACTTC
cdr3_aa: CASSPISGKETQYF

j_call: TRBJ1-6
clone_size: once
v_call: TRBV6-5
d_call: .
cdr3_nt: TGTGCCAGCACTGGGTCCGGCAGGAATTCACCCCTCCACTTT
cdr3_aa: CASTGSGRNSPLHF

j_call: TRBJ1-6
clone_size: .
v_call: TRBV4-1
d_call: TRBD1
cdr3_nt: TGCGCCAGCAGCCAACTTCACGGACAGGGGGTGAAGGACTATAATTCACCCCTCCACTTT
cdr3_aa: CASSQLHGQGVKDYNSPLHF

j_call: TRBJ1-1
clone_size: .
v_call: TRBV29-1
d_call: TRBD1
cdr3_nt: TGCAGCGTTGAAAGGGGGCTGGGGGCTTTCTTT
cdr3_aa: CSVERGLGAFF

j_call: TRBJ2-5
clone_size: .
v_call: TRBV5-1
d_call: TRBD1
cdr3_nt: TGCGCCAGCAGTCTGATGACAGGGCGAGGGCAAGAGACCCAGTACTTC
cdr3_aa: CASSLMTGRGQETQYF

j_call: TRBJ1-2
clone_size: .
v_call: TRBV18
d_call: .
cdr3_nt: TGTGCCAGCTCACCAGGTTCGATAGGGAGCTCTGTTTACATCTTC
cdr3_aa: CASSPGSIGSSVYIF

j_call: TRBJ1-1
clone_size: .
v_call: TRBV21-1
d_call: .
cdr3_nt: TGTGCCAGCAGCAAAAGGGGCGGGACAGGGAACACTGAAGCTTTCTTT
cdr3_aa: CASSKRGGTGNTEAFF

j_call: TRBJ1-6
clone_size: .
v_call: TRBV7-2
d_call: .
cdr3_nt: TGTGCCAGCAGCCCCGCCCTCTATTCACCCCTCCACTTT
cdr3_aa: CASSPALYSPLHF

j_call: TRBJ2-6
clone_size: .
v_call: TRBV28
d_call: .
cdr3_nt: TGTGCCAGCAGTTTAGCACAGCCTGGGGCCAACGTCCTGACTTTC
cdr3_aa: CASSLAQPGANVLTF

j_call: TRBJ2-3
clone_size: .
v_call: TRBV28
d_call: TRBD2
cdr3_nt: TGTGCCAGCAGTGAACAGACTAGCGGGGGGCGAGCAGATACGCAGTATTTT
cdr3_aa: CASSEQTSGGRADTQYF

j_call: TRBJ2-3
clone_size: .
v_call: TRBV10-3
d_call: TRBD2
cdr3_nt: TGTGCCATCAGTGAGTGGGAGCGGGATGGTGTAGATACGCAGTATTTT
cdr3_aa: CAISEWERDGVDTQYF

j_call: TRBJ2-3
clone_size: few
v_call: TRBV7-9
d_call: TRBD2
cdr3_nt: TGTGCCAGCAGCTCGACTAGCGGAATCACAGATACGCAGTATTTT
cdr3_aa: CASSSTSGITDTQYF

j_call: TRBJ2-5
clone_size: .
v_call: TRBV30
d_call: .
cdr3_nt: TGTGCCTGGAGCCTCCAGGGAGGTTTCTTAGAGACCCAGTACTTC
cdr3_aa: CAWSLQGGFLETQYF

j_call: TRBJ2-5
clone_size: .
v_call: TRBV30
d_call: TRBD2
cdr3_nt: TGTGCCTGCAAATCTAGCGGGCAGACCCAGTACTTC
cdr3_aa: CACKSSGQTQYF

j_call: TRBJ2-7
clone_size: .
v_call: TRBV6-5
d_call: .
cdr3_nt: TGTGCCAGCAGGAGGGGCGGTACCTACGAGCAGTACTTC
cdr3_aa: CASRRGGTYEQYF

j_call: TRBJ1-6
clone_size: .
v_call: TRBV30
d_call: .
cdr3_nt: TGTGCCTGGGGACAGCGCGATTCACCCCTCCACTTT
cdr3_aa: CAWGQRDSPLHF

j_call: TRBJ2-3
clone_size: .
v_call: TRBV4-1
d_call: TRBD2
cdr3_nt: TGCGCCAGCAGCCGCGGGGGGGCCAGTAGAGATACGCAGTATTTT
cdr3_aa: CASSRGGASRDTQYF

j_call: TRBJ1-3
clone_size: .
v_call: TRBV18
d_call: TRBD1
cdr3_nt: TGTGCCAGCTCACCAGGGACAGCTGGAAACACCATATATTTT
cdr3_aa: CASSPGTAGNTIYF

j_call: TRBJ2-1
clone_size: .
v_call: TRBV9
d_call: TRBD2
cdr3_nt: TGTGCCAGCAGCGTAGAAGGTTCTGGACTAGCGGGAATCAATGAGCAGTTCTTC
cdr3_aa: CASSVEGSGLAGINEQFF

j_call: TRBJ2-2
clone_size: .
v_call: TRBV6-1
d_call: TRBD1
cdr3_nt: TGTGCCAGCAGAGTTAGACAGGGGACCGGGGAGCTGTTTTTT
cdr3_aa: CASRVRQGTGELFF

j_call: TRBJ2-3
clone_size: .
v_call: TRBV30
d_call: .
cdr3_nt: TGTGCCTGGAGAGCGTTAGGGTTCGTCGATACGCAGTATTTT
cdr3_aa: CAWRALGFVDTQYF

j_call: TRBJ2-7
clone_size: once
v_call: TRBV30
d_call: .
cdr3_nt: TGTGCCTGGGAACCGTCAGGGAAATACGAGCAGTACTTC
cdr3_aa: CAWEPSGKYEQYF

j_call: TRBJ2-7
clone_size: .
v_call: TRBV2
d_call: TRBD2
cdr3_nt: TGTGCCAGCAGGTCACTAGCGGGCAGCTCCTACGAGCAGTACTTC
cdr3_aa: CASRSLAGSSYEQYF

j_call: TRBJ2-3
clone_size: .
v_call: TRBV5-1
d_call: TRBD1
cdr3_nt: TGCGCCAGCAGCACACAGGGGGTCCCGACAGATACGCAGTATTTT
cdr3_aa: CASSTQGVPTDTQYF

j_call: TRBJ2-2
clone_size: .
v_call: TRBV20-1
d_call: .
cdr3_nt: TGCAGTGCTAGAGAGGGCCGGGAGCTGTTTTTT
cdr3_aa: CSAREGRELFF

j_call: TRBJ2-5
clone_size: .
v_call: TRBV5-5
d_call: .
cdr3_nt: TGTGCCAGCAGGAGGGACCCCGGGGTGGAGACCCAGTACTTC
cdr3_aa: CASRRDPGVETQYF

j_call: TRBJ1-4
clone_size: .
v_call: TRBV5-1
d_call: TRBD1
cdr3_nt: TGCGCCAGCAGCCCGCAACGGACAGGGACGGGGGAAAAACTGTTTTTT
cdr3_aa: CASSPQRTGTGEKLFF

j_call: TRBJ2-4
clone_size: .
v_call: TRBV6-1
d_call: .
cdr3_nt: TGTGCCAGCAGTGAACGTATTGGAGTTGATGGAGGGAACAAAAACATTCAGTACTTC
cdr3_aa: CASSERIGVDGGNKNIQYF

j_call: TRBJ1-2
clone_size: .
v_call: TRBV6-1
d_call: .
cdr3_nt: TGTGCCAGCAGTGAAGCGGTAGAGTATGGCTACACCTTC
cdr3_aa: CASSEAVEYGYTF

j_call: TRBJ1-6
clone_size: few
v_call: TRBV27
d_call: .
cdr3_nt: TGTGCCAGCAGTTGGGCGGGGGATGATAATTCACCCCTCCACTTT
cdr3_aa: CASSWAGDDNSPLHF

j_call: TRBJ2-2
clone_size: .
v_call: TRBV5-4
d_call: .
cdr3_nt: TGTGCCAGCAGCTCGGGGCTGCGAGGCACCGGGGAGCTGTTTTTT
cdr3_aa: CASSSGLRGTGELFF